These T cell receptor beta chains were read from a single sample in a study of T-cell reconstitution after alpha-beta-depleted transplantation in children. TCRdb used MiXCR to reprocess the PCR reads, holding one entry per CDR3 protein. The sample yields about 830,000 distinct CDR3 sequences, roughly 16% seen once. The sequencing used PBMCs, mostly from graft donor cells, collected 360 days after TCRalphabeta/CD19-depleted stem cell transplant. The receptors come from a male patient aged 10-17 years who had a stem cell transplant for acute lymphoblastic leukemia, so the T cells may come from the graft donor. Each CDR3 is given with its conserved first and last residue.

V: TRBV20-1; CDR3: CSAPRRQAVEQFF
V: TRBV11-1; CDR3: CASSLDRQTQYF
V: TRBV12-3/TRBV12-4; CDR3: CASSFPAGYGYTF
V: TRBV7-9; CDR3: CASSSGQGNTQYF
V: TRBV7-9; CDR3: CASSPKAGAYRNEQFF
V: TRBV4-2; CDR3: CASSQTLASYEQYF
V: TRBV6-1; CDR3: CASSAGGGNTDTQYF
V: TRBV9; CDR3: CASGEAPGAYEQYF
V: TRBV27; CDR3: CASKGALADSSYEQYF
V: TRBV20-1; CDR3: CSASLRSYEQYF
V: TRBV12-3/TRBV12-4; CDR3: CASSFSRRPPHNEQFF
V: TRBV7-3; CDR3: CASRTTHSGVREFDNEQFF
V: TRBV28; CDR3: CATPGNRGYQETQYF
V: TRBV10-3; CDR3: CAISESPPSARISEQFF
V: TRBV12-3/TRBV12-4; CDR3: CASSPRQGTYEQYF
V: TRBV12-3/TRBV12-4; CDR3: CASSLLNRVEAFF
V: TRBV4-1; CDR3: CASRPGMWGVGRVSEQFF
V: TRBV4-2; CDR3: CASSQGGQEETQYF
V: TRBV6-2/TRBV6-3; CDR3: CASSPVGPEQFF
V: TRBV7-3; CDR3: CASSLRGRSSPLHF
V: TRBV12-5; CDR3: CASGFPTREQYF
V: TRBV15; CDR3: CATSRVPSAHTDTQYF
V: TRBV14; CDR3: CASSQKGVRYEQYF
V: TRBV11-2; CDR3: CATKRVSYNEQFF
V: TRBV6-1; CDR3: CASRSAGVVTDTQYF
V: TRBV7-8; CDR3: CASSWNRAYEQYF
V: TRBV6-4; CDR3: CASSESRWSSYNEQFF
V: TRBV18; CDR3: CASSPDTTGELFF
V: TRBV12-3/TRBV12-4; CDR3: CASSFEGTGNTIYF
V: TRBV15; CDR3: CATSPRRPQETQYF
V: TRBV5-5; CDR3: CASSSPTGTRETQYF
V: TRBV28; CDR3: CASSWYPLAVSTDTQYF
V: TRBV18; CDR3: CASSPPWTFGGNTIYF
V: TRBV7-9; CDR3: CASSRDYEQYF
V: TRBV6-2/TRBV6-3; CDR3: CASSYSGQTNYGYTF
V: TRBV7-6; CDR3: CASSLGRTRDQETQYF
V: TRBV4-2; CDR3: CASSPYERGSGNTIYF